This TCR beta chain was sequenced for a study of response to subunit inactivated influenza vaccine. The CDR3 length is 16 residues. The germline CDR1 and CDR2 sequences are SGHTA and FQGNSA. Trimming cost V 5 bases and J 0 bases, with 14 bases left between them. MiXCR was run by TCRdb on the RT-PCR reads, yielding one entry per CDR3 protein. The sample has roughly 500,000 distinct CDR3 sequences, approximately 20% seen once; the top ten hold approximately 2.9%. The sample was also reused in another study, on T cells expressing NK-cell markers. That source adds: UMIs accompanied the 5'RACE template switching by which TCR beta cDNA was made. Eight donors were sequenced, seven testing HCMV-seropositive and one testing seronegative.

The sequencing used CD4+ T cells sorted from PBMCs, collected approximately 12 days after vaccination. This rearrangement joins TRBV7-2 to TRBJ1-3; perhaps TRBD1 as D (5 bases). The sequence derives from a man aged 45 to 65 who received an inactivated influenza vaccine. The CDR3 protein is CASSPPGRTSGNTIYF. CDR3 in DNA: TGTGCCAGCAGCCCACCGGGACGGACCTCTGGAAACACCATATATTTT. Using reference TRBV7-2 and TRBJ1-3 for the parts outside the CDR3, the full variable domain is GAGVSQSPSNKVTEKGKDVELRCDPISGHTALYWYRQSLGQGLEFLIYFQGNSAPDKSGLPSDRFSAERTGGSVSTLTIQRTQQEDSAVYLCASSPPGRTSGNTIYFGEGSWLTVV.